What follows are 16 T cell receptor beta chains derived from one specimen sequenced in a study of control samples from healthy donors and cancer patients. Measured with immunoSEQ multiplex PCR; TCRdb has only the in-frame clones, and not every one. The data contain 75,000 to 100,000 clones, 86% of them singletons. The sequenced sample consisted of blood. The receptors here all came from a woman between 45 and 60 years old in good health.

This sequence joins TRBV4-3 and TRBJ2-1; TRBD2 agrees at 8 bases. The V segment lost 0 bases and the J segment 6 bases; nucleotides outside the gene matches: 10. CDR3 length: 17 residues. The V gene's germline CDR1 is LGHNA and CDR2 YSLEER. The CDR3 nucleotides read TGCGCCAGCAGCCAAGATACGGGGGGGATAAGGGTCAATGAGCAGTTCTTC. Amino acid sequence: CASSQDTGGIRVNEQFF.

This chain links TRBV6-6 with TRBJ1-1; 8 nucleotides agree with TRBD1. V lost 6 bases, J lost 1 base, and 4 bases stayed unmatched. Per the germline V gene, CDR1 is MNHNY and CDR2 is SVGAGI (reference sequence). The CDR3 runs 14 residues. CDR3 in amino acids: CASRAGQGNTEAFF. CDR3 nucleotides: TGTGCCAGCAGGGCCGGACAGGGGAACACTGAAGCTTTCTTT.

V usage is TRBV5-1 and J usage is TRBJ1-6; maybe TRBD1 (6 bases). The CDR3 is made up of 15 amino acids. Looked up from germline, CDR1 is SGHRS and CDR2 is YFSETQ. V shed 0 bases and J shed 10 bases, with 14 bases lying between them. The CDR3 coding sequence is TGCGCCAGCAGCTTGGAACAGGGAGGAGGGTCACCCCTCCACTTT. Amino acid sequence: CASSLEQGGGSPLHF.

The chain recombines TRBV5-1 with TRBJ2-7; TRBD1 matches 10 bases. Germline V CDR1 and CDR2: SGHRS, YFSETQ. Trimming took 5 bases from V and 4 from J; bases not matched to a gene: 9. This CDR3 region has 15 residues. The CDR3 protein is CASSPGDRGVYEQYF. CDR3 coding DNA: TGCGCCAGCAGTCCTGGGGACAGGGGTGTTTACGAGCAGTACTTC.

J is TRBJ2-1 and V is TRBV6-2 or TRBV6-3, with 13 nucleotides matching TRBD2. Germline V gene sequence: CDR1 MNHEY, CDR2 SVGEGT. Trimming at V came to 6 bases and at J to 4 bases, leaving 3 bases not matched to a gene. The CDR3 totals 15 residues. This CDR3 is CASSRTSGGYNEQFF. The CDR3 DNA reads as TGTGCCAGCAGCCGGACTAGCGGGGGTTACAATGAGCAGTTCTTC.

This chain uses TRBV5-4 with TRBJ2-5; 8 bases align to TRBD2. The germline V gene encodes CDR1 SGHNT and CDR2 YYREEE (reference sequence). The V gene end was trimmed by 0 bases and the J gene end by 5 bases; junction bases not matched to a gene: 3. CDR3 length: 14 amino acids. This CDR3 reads CASSLERGLETQYF. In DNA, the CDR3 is TGTGCCAGCAGCTTGGAGCGGGGGTTGGAGACCCAGTACTTC.

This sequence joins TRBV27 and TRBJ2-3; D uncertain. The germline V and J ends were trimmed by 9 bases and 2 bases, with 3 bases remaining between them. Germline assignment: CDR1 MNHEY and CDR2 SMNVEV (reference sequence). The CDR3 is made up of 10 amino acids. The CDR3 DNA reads TGTGCCAGTCCCACAGATACGCAGTATTTT. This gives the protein CASPTDTQYF.

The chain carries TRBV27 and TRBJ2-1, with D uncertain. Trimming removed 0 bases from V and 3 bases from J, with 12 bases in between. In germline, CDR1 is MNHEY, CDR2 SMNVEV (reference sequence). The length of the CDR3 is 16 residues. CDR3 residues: CASSLSLSTYYNEQFF. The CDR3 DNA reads TGTGCCAGCAGTTTATCGTTGTCTACTTACTACAATGAGCAGTTCTTC.

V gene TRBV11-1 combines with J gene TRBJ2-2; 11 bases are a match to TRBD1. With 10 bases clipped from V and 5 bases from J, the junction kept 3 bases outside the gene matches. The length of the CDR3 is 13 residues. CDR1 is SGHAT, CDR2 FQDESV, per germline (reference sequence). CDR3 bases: TGTGCCATAGGACAGGGGGCAACCGGGGAGCTGTTTTTT. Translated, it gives CAIGQGATGELFF.

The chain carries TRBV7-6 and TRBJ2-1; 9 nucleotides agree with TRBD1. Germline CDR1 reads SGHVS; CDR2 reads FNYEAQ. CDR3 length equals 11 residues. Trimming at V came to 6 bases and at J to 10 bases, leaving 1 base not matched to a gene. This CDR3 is CASRGQGEQFF. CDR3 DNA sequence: TGTGCCAGCAGGGGACAGGGAGAGCAGTTCTTC.

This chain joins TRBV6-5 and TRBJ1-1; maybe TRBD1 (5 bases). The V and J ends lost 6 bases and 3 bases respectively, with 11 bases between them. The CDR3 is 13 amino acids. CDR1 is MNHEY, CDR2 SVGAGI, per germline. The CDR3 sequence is CASRGLVHTEAFF. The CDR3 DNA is TGTGCCAGCAGGGGGCTTGTCCACACTGAAGCTTTCTTT.

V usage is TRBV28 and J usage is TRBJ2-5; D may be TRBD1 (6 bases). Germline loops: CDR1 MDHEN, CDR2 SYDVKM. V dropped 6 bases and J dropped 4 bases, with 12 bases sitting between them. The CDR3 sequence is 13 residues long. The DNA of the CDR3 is TGTGCCAGCAGGCGCCCAGGGGCAGAGACCCAGTACTTC. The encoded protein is CASRRPGAETQYF.

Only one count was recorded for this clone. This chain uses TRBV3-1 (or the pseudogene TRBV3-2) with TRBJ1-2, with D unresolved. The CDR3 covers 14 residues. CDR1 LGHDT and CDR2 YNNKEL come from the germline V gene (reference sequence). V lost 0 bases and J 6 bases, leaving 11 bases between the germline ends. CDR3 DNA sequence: TGTGCCAGCAGCCAAGAAGGCCGGTTTCATGGCTACACCTTC. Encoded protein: CASSQEGRFHGYTF.

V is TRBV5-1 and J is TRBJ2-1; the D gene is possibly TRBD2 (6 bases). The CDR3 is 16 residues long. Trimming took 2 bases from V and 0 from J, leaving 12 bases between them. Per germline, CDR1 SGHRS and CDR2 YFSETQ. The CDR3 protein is CASSLGGVYSYNEQFF. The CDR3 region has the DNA TGCGCCAGCAGCTTAGGCGGGGTGTACTCCTACAATGAGCAGTTCTTC.

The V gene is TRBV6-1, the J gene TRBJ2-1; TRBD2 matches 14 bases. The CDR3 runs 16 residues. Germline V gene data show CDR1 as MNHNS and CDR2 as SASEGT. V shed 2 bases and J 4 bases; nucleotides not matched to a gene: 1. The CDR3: CASSERTSGRYNEQFF. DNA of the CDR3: TGTGCCAGCAGTGAAAGGACTAGCGGGAGGTACAATGAGCAGTTCTTC.

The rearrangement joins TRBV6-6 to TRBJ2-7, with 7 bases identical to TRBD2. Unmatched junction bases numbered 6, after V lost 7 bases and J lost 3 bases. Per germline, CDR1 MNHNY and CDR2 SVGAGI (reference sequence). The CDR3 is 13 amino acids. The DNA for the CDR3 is TGTGCCAGCACGGGGGGTCCCGTCTACGAGCAGTACTTC. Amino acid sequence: CASTGGPVYEQYF.